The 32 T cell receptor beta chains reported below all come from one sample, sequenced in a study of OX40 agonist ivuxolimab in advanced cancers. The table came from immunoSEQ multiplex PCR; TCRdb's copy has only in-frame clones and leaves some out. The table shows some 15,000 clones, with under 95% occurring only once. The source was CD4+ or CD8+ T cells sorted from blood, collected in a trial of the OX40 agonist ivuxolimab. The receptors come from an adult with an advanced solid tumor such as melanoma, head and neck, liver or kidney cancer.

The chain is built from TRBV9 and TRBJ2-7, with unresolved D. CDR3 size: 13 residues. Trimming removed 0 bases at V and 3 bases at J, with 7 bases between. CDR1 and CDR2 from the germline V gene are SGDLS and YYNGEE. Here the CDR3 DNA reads TGTGCCAGCAGCGTAGCAGAAGACTACGAGCAGTACTTC. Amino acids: CASSVAEDYEQYF.

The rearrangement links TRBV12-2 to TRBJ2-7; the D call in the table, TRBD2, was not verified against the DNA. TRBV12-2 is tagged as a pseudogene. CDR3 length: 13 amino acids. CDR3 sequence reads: CASRPRGNYEQYF. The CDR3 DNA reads TGTGCAAGTCGCCCACGAGGTAATTACGAGCAGTACTTC.

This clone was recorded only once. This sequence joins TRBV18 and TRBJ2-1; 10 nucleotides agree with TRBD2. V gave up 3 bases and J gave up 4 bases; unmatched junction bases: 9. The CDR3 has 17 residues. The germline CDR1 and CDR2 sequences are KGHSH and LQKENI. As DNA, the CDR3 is TGTGCCAGCTCACCCTCATCCGGGACTAGCGTGTACAATGAGCAGTTCTTC. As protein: CASSPSSGTSVYNEQFF.

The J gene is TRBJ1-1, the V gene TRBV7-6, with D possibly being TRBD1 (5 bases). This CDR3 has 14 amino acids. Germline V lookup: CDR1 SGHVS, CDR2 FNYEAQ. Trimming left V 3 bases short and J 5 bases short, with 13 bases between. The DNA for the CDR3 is TGTGCCAGCAGCTTCTCTGAGGGGCTGACTGAAGCTTTCTTT. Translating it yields CASSFSEGLTEAFF.

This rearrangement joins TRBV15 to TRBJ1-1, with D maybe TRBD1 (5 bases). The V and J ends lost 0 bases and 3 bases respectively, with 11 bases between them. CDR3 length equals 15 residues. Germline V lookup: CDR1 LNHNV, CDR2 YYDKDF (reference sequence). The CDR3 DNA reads TGTGCCACCAGCAGAGAAGGGGCCGAGGACACTGAAGCTTTCTTT. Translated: CATSREGAEDTEAFF.

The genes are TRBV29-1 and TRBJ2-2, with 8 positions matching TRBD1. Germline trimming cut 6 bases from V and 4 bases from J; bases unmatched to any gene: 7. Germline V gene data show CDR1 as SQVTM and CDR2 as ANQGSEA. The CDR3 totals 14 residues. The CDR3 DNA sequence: TGCAGCGTGACAGGGGAGAGAGTCACCGGGGAGCTGTTTTTT. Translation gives CSVTGERVTGELFF.

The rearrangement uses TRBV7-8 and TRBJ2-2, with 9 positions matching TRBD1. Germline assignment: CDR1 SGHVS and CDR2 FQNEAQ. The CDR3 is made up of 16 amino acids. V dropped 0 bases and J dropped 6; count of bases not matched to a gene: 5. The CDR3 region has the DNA TGTGCCAGCAGCTTAGCCGGAGGGGACAGGGCCGGGGAGCTGTTTTTT. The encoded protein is CASSLAGGDRAGELFF.

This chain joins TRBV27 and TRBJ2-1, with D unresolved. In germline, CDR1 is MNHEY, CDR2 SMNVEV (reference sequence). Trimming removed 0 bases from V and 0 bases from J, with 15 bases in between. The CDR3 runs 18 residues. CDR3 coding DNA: TGTGCCAGCAGTTTATCGACCAGGATAGGGTTCTCCTACAATGAGCAGTTCTTC. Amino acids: CASSLSTRIGFSYNEQFF.

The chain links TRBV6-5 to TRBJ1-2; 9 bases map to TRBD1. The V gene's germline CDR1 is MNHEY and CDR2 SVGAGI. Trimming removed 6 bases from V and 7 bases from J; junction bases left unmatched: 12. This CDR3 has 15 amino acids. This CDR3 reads CASRITGGAPSGYTF. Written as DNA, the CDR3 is TGTGCCAGCAGGATTACAGGGGGCGCGCCGTCTGGCTACACCTTC.

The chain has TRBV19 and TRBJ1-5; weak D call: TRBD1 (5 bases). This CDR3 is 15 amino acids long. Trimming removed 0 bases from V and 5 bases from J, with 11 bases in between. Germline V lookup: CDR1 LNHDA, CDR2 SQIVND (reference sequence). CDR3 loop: CASSIDPGTDQPQHF. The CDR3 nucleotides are TGTGCCAGTAGTATAGATCCCGGGACGGATCAGCCCCAGCATTTT.

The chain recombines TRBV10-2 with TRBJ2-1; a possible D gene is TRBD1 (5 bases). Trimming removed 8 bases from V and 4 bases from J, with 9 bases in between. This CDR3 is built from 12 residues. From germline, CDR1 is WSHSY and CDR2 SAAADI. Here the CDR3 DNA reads TGCGCCAGCTTGGACACATACAATGAGCAGTTCTTC. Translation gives CASLDTYNEQFF.

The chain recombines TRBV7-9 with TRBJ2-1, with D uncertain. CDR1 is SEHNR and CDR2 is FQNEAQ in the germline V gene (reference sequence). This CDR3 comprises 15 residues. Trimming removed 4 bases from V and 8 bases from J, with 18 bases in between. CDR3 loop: CASSSGKSPDDEQFF. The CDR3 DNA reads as TGTGCCAGCAGCTCAGGAAAGTCACCAGACGATGAGCAGTTCTTC.

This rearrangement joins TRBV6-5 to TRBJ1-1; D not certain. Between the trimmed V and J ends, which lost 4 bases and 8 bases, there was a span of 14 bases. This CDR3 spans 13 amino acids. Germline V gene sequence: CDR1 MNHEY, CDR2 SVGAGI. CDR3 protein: CASSLISTNEAFF. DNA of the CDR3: TGTGCCAGCAGTTTAATCAGTACAAACGAAGCTTTCTTT.

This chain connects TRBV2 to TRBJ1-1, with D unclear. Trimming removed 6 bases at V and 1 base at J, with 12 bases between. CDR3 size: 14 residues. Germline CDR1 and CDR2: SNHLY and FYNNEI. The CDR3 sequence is CASRRSGENTEAFF. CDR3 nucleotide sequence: TGTGCCAGCAGGAGGAGCGGGGAGAACACTGAAGCTTTCTTT.

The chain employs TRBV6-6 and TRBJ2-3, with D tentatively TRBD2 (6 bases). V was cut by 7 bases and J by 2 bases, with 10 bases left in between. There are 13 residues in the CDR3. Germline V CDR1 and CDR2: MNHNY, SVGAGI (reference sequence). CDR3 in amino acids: CASNWDSTDTQYF. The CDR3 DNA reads TGTGCCAGCAATTGGGACTCCACAGATACGCAGTATTTT.

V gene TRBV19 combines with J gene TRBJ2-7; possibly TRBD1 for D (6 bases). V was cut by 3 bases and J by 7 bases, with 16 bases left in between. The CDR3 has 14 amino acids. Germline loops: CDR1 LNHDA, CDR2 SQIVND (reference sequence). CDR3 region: CASSMWGLTREQYF. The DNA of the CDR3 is TGTGCCAGTAGTATGTGGGGGCTGACGAGAGAGCAGTACTTC.

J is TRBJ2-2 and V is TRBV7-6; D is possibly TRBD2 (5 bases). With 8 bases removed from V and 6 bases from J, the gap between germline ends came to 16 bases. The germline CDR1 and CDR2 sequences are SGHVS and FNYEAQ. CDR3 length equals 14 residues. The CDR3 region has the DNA TGTGCCAGCCTTAAAGAGGACGGGGCCGGGGAGCTGTTTTTT. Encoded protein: CASLKEDGAGELFF. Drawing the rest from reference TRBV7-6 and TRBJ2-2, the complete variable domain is GAGVSQSPRYKVTKRGQDVALRCDPISGHVSLYWYRQALGQGPEFLTYFNYEAQQDKSGLPNDRFSAERPEGSISTLTIQRTEQRDSAMYRCASLKEDGAGELFFGEGSRLTVL.

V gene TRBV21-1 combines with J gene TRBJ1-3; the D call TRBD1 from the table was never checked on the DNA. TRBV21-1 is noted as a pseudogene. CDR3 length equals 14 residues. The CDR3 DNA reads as TGTGCCAGCAGCACCAGGGACTCTGGAAACACCATATATTTT. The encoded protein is CASSTRDSGNTIYF.

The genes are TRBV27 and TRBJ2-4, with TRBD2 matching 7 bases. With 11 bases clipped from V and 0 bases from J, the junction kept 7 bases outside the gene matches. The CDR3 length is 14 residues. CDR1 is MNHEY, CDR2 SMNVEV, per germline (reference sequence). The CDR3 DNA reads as TGTGCCTCCCGGGGGGATTTAGCCAAAAACATTCAGTACTTC. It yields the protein CASRGDLAKNIQYF.

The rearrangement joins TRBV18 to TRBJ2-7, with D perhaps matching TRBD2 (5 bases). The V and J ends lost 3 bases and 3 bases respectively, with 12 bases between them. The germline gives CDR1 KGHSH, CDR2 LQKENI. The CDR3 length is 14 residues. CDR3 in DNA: TGTGCCAGCTCACCCTCGGAGGAGCACTACGAGCAGTACTTC. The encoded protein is CASSPSEEHYEQYF.

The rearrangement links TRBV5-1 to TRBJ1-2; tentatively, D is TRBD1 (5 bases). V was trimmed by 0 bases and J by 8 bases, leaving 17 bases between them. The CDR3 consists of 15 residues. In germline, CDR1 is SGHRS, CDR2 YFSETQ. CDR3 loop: CASSLDRFIGVGYTF. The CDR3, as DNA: TGCGCCAGCAGCTTGGATAGGTTTATAGGGGTAGGCTACACCTTC.

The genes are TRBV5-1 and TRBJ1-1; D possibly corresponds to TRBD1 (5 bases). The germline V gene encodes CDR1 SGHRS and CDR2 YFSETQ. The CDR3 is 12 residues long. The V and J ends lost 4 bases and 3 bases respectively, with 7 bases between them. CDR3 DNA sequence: TGCGCCAGCAGCAAGACAGACACTGAAGCTTTCTTT. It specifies CASSKTDTEAFF.

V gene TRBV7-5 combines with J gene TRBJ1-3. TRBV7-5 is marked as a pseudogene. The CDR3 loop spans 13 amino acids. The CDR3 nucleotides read TGTGCCAGCACGGACCTATCTGGAAACACCATATATTTT. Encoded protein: CASTDLSGNTIYF.

The DNA for the CDR3 is TGTGCCAGTAGTATAGGGGGCGATCCAGATACGCAGTATTTT. Its protein product is CASSIGGDPDTQYF. The V call is TRBV19, the J call TRBJ2-3, with D possibly matching TRBD1 (5 bases). Looked up from germline, CDR1 is LNHDA and CDR2 is SQIVND (reference sequence). This CDR3 has 14 residues. V was trimmed by 1 base and J by 4 bases, leaving 9 bases between them.

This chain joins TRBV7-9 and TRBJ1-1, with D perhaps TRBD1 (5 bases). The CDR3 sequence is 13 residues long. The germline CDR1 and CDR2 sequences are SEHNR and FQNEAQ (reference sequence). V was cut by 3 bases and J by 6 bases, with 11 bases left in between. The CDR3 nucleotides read TGTGCCAGCAGCTTTAAAGGGGCGCCTGAAGCTTTCTTT. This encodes CASSFKGAPEAFF.

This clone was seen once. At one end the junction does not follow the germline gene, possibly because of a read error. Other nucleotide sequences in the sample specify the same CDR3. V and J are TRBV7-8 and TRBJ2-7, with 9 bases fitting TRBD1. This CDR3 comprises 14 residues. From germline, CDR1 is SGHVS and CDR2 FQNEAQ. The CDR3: CASSWGQGPYEQYF. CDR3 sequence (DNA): TGTGCTAGCAGCTGGGGACAGGGACCCTACGAGCAGTACTTC.

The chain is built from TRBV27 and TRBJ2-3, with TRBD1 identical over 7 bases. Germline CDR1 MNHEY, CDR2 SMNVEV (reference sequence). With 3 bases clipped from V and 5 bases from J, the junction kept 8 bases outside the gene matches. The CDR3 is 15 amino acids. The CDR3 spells CASSLIGGQRDTQYF. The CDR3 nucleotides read TGTGCCAGCAGTTTGATAGGGGGCCAAAGAGATACGCAGTATTTT.

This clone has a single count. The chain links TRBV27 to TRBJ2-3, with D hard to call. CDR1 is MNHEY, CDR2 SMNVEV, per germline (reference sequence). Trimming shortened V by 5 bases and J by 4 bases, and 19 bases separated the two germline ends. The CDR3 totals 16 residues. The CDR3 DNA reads TGTGCCAGCAGTCTAATCCGTGGCAATTTCCCAGATACGCAGTATTTT. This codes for CASSLIRGNFPDTQYF.

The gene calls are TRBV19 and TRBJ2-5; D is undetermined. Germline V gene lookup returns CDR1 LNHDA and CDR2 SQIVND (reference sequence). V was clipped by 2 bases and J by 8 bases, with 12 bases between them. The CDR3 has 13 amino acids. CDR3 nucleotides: TGTGCCAGTAGTATAAGTCCCCTGTTTACCCAGTACTTC. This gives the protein CASSISPLFTQYF.

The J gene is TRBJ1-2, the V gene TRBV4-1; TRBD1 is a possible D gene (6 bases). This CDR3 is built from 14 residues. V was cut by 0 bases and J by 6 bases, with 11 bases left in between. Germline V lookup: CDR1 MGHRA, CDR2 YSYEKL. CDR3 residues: CASSQDVRTDGYTF. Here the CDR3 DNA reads TGCGCCAGCAGCCAAGATGTCCGGACAGATGGCTACACCTTC.

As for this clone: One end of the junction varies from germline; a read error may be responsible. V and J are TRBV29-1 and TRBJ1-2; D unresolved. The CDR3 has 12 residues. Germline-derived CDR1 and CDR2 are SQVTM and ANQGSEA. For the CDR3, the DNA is TGCAGCGCTGAAGTGCAGGCCTATGGCTACACCTTC. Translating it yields CSAEVQAYGYTF. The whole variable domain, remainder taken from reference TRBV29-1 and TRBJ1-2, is SAVISQKPSRDICQRGTSLTIQCQVDSQVTMMFWYRQQPGQSLTLIATANQGSEATYESGFVIDKFPISRPNLTFSTLTVSNMSPEDSSIYLCSAEVQAYGYTFGSGTRLTVV.

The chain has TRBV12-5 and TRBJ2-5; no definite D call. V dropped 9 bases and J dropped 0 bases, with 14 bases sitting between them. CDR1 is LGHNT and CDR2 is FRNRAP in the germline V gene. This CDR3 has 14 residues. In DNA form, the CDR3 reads TGTGCTAGCCAACCTCAGAGGTACCAAGAGACCCAGTACTTC. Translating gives CASQPQRYQETQYF.